This passage covers 19 T cell receptor beta chains from one sample sequenced in a study of blood T cells in healthy people across ages. A second PCR, run for roughly 6 to 11 cycles, used a sample-barcoded 5' primer plus a J-beta primer mix. Via MiXCR, TCRdb re-called the 5' RACE reads, giving one row per CDR3 protein. The sample lists roughly 1.6 million distinct CDR3 sequences; about 32% were seen once. The sequenced sample consisted of blood. These receptors were obtained from a young woman in good health.

This clonotype is a singleton in its sample. The chain links TRBV6-7 to TRBJ2-1, with 13 bases aligning to TRBD2. TRBV6-7 is an open reading frame, and its role is uncertain. J was trimmed by 10 bases and V by 2 bases; bases with no gene match: 17. This CDR3 is 19 amino acids long. The CDR3 DNA reads TGTGCCAGCAGTTACACAACCGGGACTAGCGGGACTAGCTCCTACGAGCAGTTCTTC. It encodes CASSYTTGTSGTSSYEQFF.

This clonotype occurred a few times. The chain couples TRBV4-1 to TRBJ2-7; the match to TRBD1 covers 11 bases. There are 16 residues in the CDR3. V dropped 2 bases and J dropped 3; count of bases not matched to a gene: 6. Germline CDR1 MGHRA, CDR2 YSYEKL. The CDR3 nucleotides read TGCGCCAGCAGCCAACATCCCGGGACAGGGGGCTACGAGCAGTACTTC. Its translation: CASSQHPGTGGYEQYF.

This clonotype was detected only a few times. This chain uses TRBV4-2 with TRBJ2-1; no definite D call. V was trimmed by 0 bases and J by 7 bases, leaving 10 bases between them. The CDR3 totals 14 residues. Germline lookup yields CDR1 LGHNA and CDR2 YNFKEQ. The CDR3: CASSQDGRSNEQFF. The CDR3 DNA sequence: TGTGCCAGCAGCCAAGATGGAAGATCAAATGAGCAGTTCTTC.

The chain joins TRBV12-3 or TRBV12-4 to TRBJ2-3; possible D gene TRBD1, 6 bases. The length of the CDR3 is 16 residues. Trimming took 5 bases from V and 6 from J, leaving 21 bases between them. CDR3 loop: CASSGPGHPSGDTQYF. CDR3 bases: TGTGCCAGCAGTGGACCGGGACACCCATCGGGGGATACGCAGTATTTT.

This clonotype was counted only a few times. V and J are TRBV10-3 and TRBJ1-2; D gene uncertain. CDR1 is ENHRY, CDR2 SYGVKD, per germline. The germline V and J ends were trimmed by 0 bases and 8 bases, with 10 bases remaining between them. CDR3 size: 13 residues. CDR3 in DNA: TGTGCCATCAGTGAGTCGCAGGCCCGAGGCTACACCTTC. Residues: CAISESQARGYTF.

Only a few counts were recorded for this clonotype. The rearrangement joins TRBV5-1 to TRBJ2-1; TRBD2 agrees at 7 bases. The V gene end was trimmed by 0 bases and the J gene end by 3 bases; junction bases not matched to a gene: 6. CDR1 is SGHRS and CDR2 is YFSETQ in the germline V gene. The CDR3 consists of 16 residues. This CDR3 is CASSLAGGLDYNEQFF. CDR3 DNA: TGCGCCAGCAGCTTGGCCGGTGGACTAGACTACAATGAGCAGTTCTTC.

The CDR3 sequence: CAWSSLGRVQFF. The CDR3 DNA reads as TGTGCCTGGAGTTCCCTTGGGCGGGTGCAGTTCTTC. This sequence joins TRBV30 and TRBJ2-1; D may be TRBD2 (5 bases). The CDR3 is 12 amino acids. The V and J ends lost 2 bases and 12 bases respectively, with 14 bases between them. CDR1 and CDR2 from the germline V gene are GTSNPN and SVGIG (reference sequence).

This clonotype was detected only a few times. The chain carries TRBV9 and TRBJ2-1; D call uncertain. The germline V gene has CDR1 SGDLS and CDR2 YYNGEE. V lost 7 bases, J lost 8 bases, and 10 bases lay in between. The CDR3 is made up of 11 amino acids. CDR3 bases: TGTGCCAGCGGGATTCGCGATGAGCAGTTCTTC. Translated, it gives CASGIRDEQFF.

This clonotype was seen at least ten times. This chain links TRBV15 with TRBJ2-7, with D perhaps assigned TRBD1 or TRBD2 (7 bases each). Germline CDR1 and CDR2: LNHNV and YYDKDF (reference sequence). The CDR3 has 14 amino acids. V was pared by 7 bases and J by 4 bases, with 17 bases between. The CDR3 nucleotides read TGTGCCACCAACCAGGGGGGGAATGGGTACGAGCAGTACTTC. Residues: CATNQGGNGYEQYF.

The V gene is TRBV5-1, the J gene TRBJ2-3; maybe TRBD1 (6 bases). V dropped 5 bases and J dropped 4 bases, with 11 bases sitting between them. The length of the CDR3 is 13 residues. Germline V gene lookup returns CDR1 SGHRS and CDR2 YFSETQ. CDR3 nucleotide sequence: TGCGCCAGCAGTGACAGGCTCCCAGATACGCAGTATTTT. This translates into CASSDRLPDTQYF.

This clonotype has only a few counts. The chain has TRBV6-6 and TRBJ2-6; D is perhaps TRBD2 (6 bases). The V end was cut by 8 bases, the J end by 4 bases, with 12 bases between. Germline V lookup: CDR1 MNHNY, CDR2 SVGAGI (reference sequence). The CDR3 sequence is 14 residues long. This CDR3 reads CASSGGYGANVLTF. The CDR3 DNA follows: TGTGCCAGCTCCGGAGGGTACGGGGCCAACGTCCTGACTTTC.

In nucleotides, the CDR3 is TGCAGCGTTGAAGAGACGAGGTCCTACGAGCAGTACTTC. Translation: CSVEETRSYEQYF. The J gene is TRBJ2-7, the V gene TRBV29-1; D gene ambiguous. Per the germline V gene, CDR1 is SQVTM and CDR2 is ANQGSEA. Trimming left V 0 bases short and J 1 base short, with 7 bases between. The CDR3 loop spans 13 amino acids.

This chain uses TRBV20-1 with TRBJ2-7; a weak D match, TRBD2 (5 bases). With 1 base removed from V and 5 bases from J, the gap between germline ends came to 15 bases. This CDR3 region has 14 residues. Looked up from germline, CDR1 is DFQATT and CDR2 is SNEGSKA (reference sequence). The CDR3 DNA sequence: TGCAGTGCTAGAGCGTGGACTTGGGATCACGAGCAGTACTTC. This sequence encodes CSARAWTWDHEQYF.

The table lists this clonotype with a few counts. The V and J genes are TRBV5-1 and TRBJ1-1; 7 nucleotides line up with TRBD1. The germline CDR1 and CDR2 sequences are SGHRS and YFSETQ. CDR3 size: 15 residues. J was trimmed by 4 bases and V by 4 bases; bases with no gene match: 10. The CDR3: CASSVKRQGSTEAFF. The CDR3 nucleotides read TGCGCCAGCAGCGTAAAACGACAGGGTAGCACTGAAGCTTTCTTT.

DNA of the CDR3: TGTGCCAGCAGTGAATGGGTGACAGGGGACCGCACAGATACGCAGTATTTT. Protein product: CASSEWVTGDRTDTQYF. The rearrangement uses TRBV25-1 and TRBJ2-3, with TRBD1 matching over 8 bases. Germline CDR1 and CDR2: MGHDK and SYGVNS. After removal of 1 base from V and 1 base from J, the junction contained 7 bases not matched to a gene. The CDR3 is 17 residues long. The full variable domain, with the rest looked up from reference TRBV25-1 and TRBJ2-3, is EADIYQTPRYLVIGTGKKITLECSQTMGHDKMYWYQQDPGMELHLIHYSYGVNSTEKGDLSSESTVSRIRTEHFPLTLESARPSHTSQYLCASSEWVTGDRTDTQYFGPGTRLTVL.

This clonotype showed up many times. V gene TRBV12-3 or TRBV12-4 combines with J gene TRBJ2-3; weak D call: TRBD2 (5 bases). The length of the CDR3 is 14 residues. V lost 0 bases and J 1 base, leaving 5 bases between the germline ends. CDR3 sequence reads: CASSLAAGTDTQYF. CDR3 coding DNA: TGTGCCAGCAGTTTAGCAGCGGGCACAGATACGCAGTATTTT.

The chain is built from TRBV4-1 and TRBJ2-7; 8 positions agree with TRBD1. Germline V gives CDR1 MGHRA, CDR2 YSYEKL. V lost 1 base, J lost 5 bases, and 4 bases stayed unmatched. CDR3 size: 14 residues. The CDR3 nucleotides are TGCGCCAGCAGCCAAGGACAGGGGTGGAACGAGCAGTACTTC. It is translated as CASSQGQGWNEQYF.

This clonotype has a single count. The chain has TRBV6-4 and TRBJ2-7, with a tentative D call TRBD1 (6 bases). V was cut by 9 bases and J by 6 bases, with 12 bases left in between. Germline lookup yields CDR1 MRHNA and CDR2 SNTAGT. The CDR3 is made up of 11 amino acids. CDR3 loop: CARQQGGEQYF. The CDR3 nucleotides are TGTGCCAGGCAACAGGGCGGCGAGCAGTACTTC.

The V gene is TRBV4-2, the J gene TRBJ2-7; 7 bases fit TRBD2. The trim removed 3 bases at V and 0 bases at J, leaving 8 bases unmatched. The germline gives CDR1 LGHNA, CDR2 YNFKEQ. This CDR3 spans 16 amino acids. CDR3 bases: TGTGCCAGCAGCCAGCTGGGGGGGGAGATCTCCTACGAGCAGTACTTC. Its translation: CASSQLGGEISYEQYF.